These 17 T cell receptor beta chains share one sample of origin, sequenced in a study of T cells in Graves' hyperthyroidism and ophthalmopathy. RNA transcripts were the template for amplifying TCR beta CDR3 regions. First-round RT-PCR with HTBI primers amplified the TCR CDR3 region. TCRdb reprocessed the multiplex PCR reads with MiXCR, giving one entry per CDR3 protein. The sample holds roughly 300,000 distinct CDR3 sequences, less than 30% seen once. The specimen was blood. The origin of the receptors is a man in his forties or fifties with Graves' hyperthyroidism that later progressed to Graves' ophthalmopathy.

In its sample, this clonotype was seen many times. V and J are TRBV7-3 and TRBJ2-6; unclear D gene. Germline values: CDR1 SGHTA, CDR2 FQGTGA. Trimming left V 2 bases short and J 0 bases short, with 8 bases between. The CDR3 is 16 residues long. This CDR3 is CASSLAGTSGANVLTF. The CDR3, as DNA: TGTGCCAGCAGCTTAGCAGGCACCTCTGGGGCCAACGTCCTGACTTTC.

This clonotype was seen ten or more times. The chain is built from TRBV29-1 and TRBJ2-7; 11 nucleotides align to TRBD2. This CDR3 is built from 13 residues. V lost 7 bases to trimming and J lost 3 bases; unmatched junction nucleotides: 5. The germline CDR1 and CDR2 sequences are SQVTM and ANQGSEA. The CDR3 nucleotides are TGCAGCGCTACCGGGACTAGCGGCTACGAGCAGTACTTC. Translating it yields CSATGTSGYEQYF.

This clonotype was seen ten or more times. The chain recombines TRBV7-9 with TRBJ2-7, with D unclear. The germline V and J ends were trimmed by 5 bases and 7 bases, with 15 bases remaining between them. This CDR3 is 13 amino acids long. The germline V gene encodes CDR1 SEHNR and CDR2 FQNEAQ (reference sequence). CDR3 in amino acids: CASSPINLGEQYF. CDR3 DNA: TGTGCCAGCAGCCCCATAAACCTAGGGGAGCAGTACTTC.

This clonotype was observed at least ten times. The rearrangement joins TRBV7-9 to TRBJ1-2; TRBD1 is a possible D gene (5 bases). V was pared by 7 bases and J by 4 bases, with 19 bases between. Germline V gives CDR1 SEHNR, CDR2 FQNEAQ (reference sequence). The CDR3 loop spans 15 amino acids. This CDR3 is CASTAEGRTLYGYTF. The CDR3 nucleotides read TGTGCCAGCACCGCGGAGGGACGTACCCTCTATGGCTACACCTTC. The whole variable domain, remainder taken from reference TRBV7-9 and TRBJ1-2, is DTGVSQNPRHKITKRGQNVTFRCDPISEHNRLYWYRQTLGQGPEFLTYFQNEAQLEKSRLLSDRFSAERPKGSFSTLEIQRTEQGDSAMYLCASTAEGRTLYGYTFGSGTRLTVV.

The sample holds many counts of this clonotype. The rearrangement uses TRBV20-1 and TRBJ2-7, with 9 nucleotides matching TRBD2. This CDR3 region has 14 residues. The germline V gene has CDR1 DFQATT and CDR2 SNEGSKA (reference sequence). V was pared by 0 bases and J by 0 bases, with 0 bases of the junction left unmatched. The CDR3, as DNA: TGCAGTGCTAGAGATAGCGGGAGCTCCTACGAGCAGTACTTC. Amino acids: CSARDSGSSYEQYF.

This clonotype is a singleton in its sample. The chain uses TRBV11-3 and TRBJ2-7; TRBD1 agrees at 7 bases. The germline gives CDR1 SGHNT, CDR2 YENEEA. Losses at the gene ends were 4 bases for V and 1 base for J; bases not matched to a gene: 4. There are 14 residues in the CDR3. The CDR3 sequence: CASSSTTGSYEQYF. The CDR3 DNA reads TGTGCCAGCAGCTCGACGACAGGGTCCTACGAGCAGTACTTC. Variable domain in full (rest from reference TRBV11-3 and TRBJ2-7): EAGVVQSPRYKIIEKKQPVAFWCNPISGHNTLYWYLQNLGQGPELLIRYENEEAVDDSQLPKDRFSAERLKGVDSTLKIQPAELGDSAVYLCASSSTTGSYEQYFGPGTRLTVT.

This clonotype was observed many times. The chain joins TRBV7-8 to TRBJ2-5; TRBD2 agrees at 9 bases. The J segment lost 1 base and the V segment lost 4 bases, leaving 7 bases of the junction unmatched. The germline V gene encodes CDR1 SGHVS and CDR2 FQNEAQ. The CDR3 sequence is 16 residues long. CDR3 DNA: TGTGCCAGCAGCTATCTTAGCGGGAGAGGCCAAGAGACCCAGTACTTC. Translated, it gives CASSYLSGRGQETQYF.

The V gene is TRBV7-8, the J gene TRBJ2-7; D remains unclear. Trimming pared 5 bases from V and 3 bases from J, leaving 11 bases between. The CDR3 is 13 amino acids. Germline CDR1 and CDR2: SGHVS and FQNEAQ. The DNA for the CDR3 is TGTGCCAGCAGCCCCGGACGTCACTACGAGCAGTACTTC. Protein product: CASSPGRHYEQYF.

CDR3 bases: TGTGCCAGCAGTGCCAGCTATGGCTACACCTTC. Residues: CASSASYGYTF. The chain recombines TRBV28 with TRBJ1-2; no reliable D call. V was clipped by 5 bases and J by 4 bases, with 5 bases between them. The germline V gene has CDR1 MDHEN and CDR2 SYDVKM. There are 11 residues in the CDR3.

The table lists this clonotype with many counts. The chain joins TRBV11-1 to TRBJ1-1; 8 nucleotides match TRBD1. Germline CDR1 SGHAT, CDR2 FQDESV (reference sequence). The CDR3 loop spans 14 amino acids. V shed 3 bases, J shed 4 bases, and the junction held 4 bases outside the gene matches. This CDR3 is CASSFAGQGTEAFF. The CDR3, as DNA: TGTGCCAGCAGCTTTGCCGGACAGGGCACTGAAGCTTTCTTT.

In its sample, this clonotype was seen many times. The chain carries TRBV20-1 and TRBJ1-1; TRBD1 is a possible D gene (6 bases). The CDR3 contains 14 residues. V was shortened by 1 base and J by 1 base, with 10 bases between the two germline ends. Germline-derived CDR1 and CDR2 are DFQATT and SNEGSKA (reference sequence). The CDR3 bases are TGCAGTGCTAGAGGGGGGCTGGCGAACACTGAAGCTTTCTTT. It yields the protein CSARGGLANTEAFF.

V is TRBV20-1 and J is TRBJ2-6; 7 bases match TRBD1. V lost 3 bases and J lost 0; bases outside the gene matches: 5. The CDR3 has 16 residues. Germline loops: CDR1 DFQATT, CDR2 SNEGSKA (reference sequence). The CDR3 here is CSASRDRSSGANVLTF. The CDR3 DNA reads TGCAGTGCTAGCAGGGACAGAAGCTCTGGGGCCAACGTCCTGACTTTC.

This clonotype was counted at least ten times. This chain joins TRBV12-3 or TRBV12-4 and TRBJ2-7, with TRBD1 identical over 10 bases. CDR3 length: 14 residues. The trim removed 5 bases at V and 2 bases at J, leaving 3 bases unmatched. CDR3 DNA: TGTGCCAGCAGTCCGGGGACAGGGGCCTACGAGCAGTACTTC. It yields the protein CASSPGTGAYEQYF.

At least ten counts were recorded for this clonotype. V usage is TRBV5-1 and J usage is TRBJ1-5, with TRBD1 identical over 11 bases. Germline values: CDR1 SGHRS, CDR2 YFSETQ. CDR3 length equals 14 residues. V shed 7 bases and J 7 bases; nucleotides not matched to a gene: 7. CDR3 in DNA: TGCGCCAGCCATCCGGGACAGGGGGGACAGCCCCAGCATTTT. As protein: CASHPGQGGQPQHF.

The chain employs TRBV19 and TRBJ1-5; no clear D gene. CDR1 is LNHDA, CDR2 SQIVND, per germline (reference sequence). The ends were cut back, 0 bases at V and 4 bases at J, with 10 bases in the middle. This CDR3 comprises 15 residues. This CDR3 reads CASSIDRRANQPQHF. The DNA of the CDR3 is TGTGCCAGTAGTATAGATCGGCGAGCAAATCAGCCCCAGCATTTT.

The V and J genes are TRBV20-1 and TRBJ1-1, with D tentatively TRBD1 (5 bases). CDR3 length: 14 amino acids. V shed 5 bases and J shed 2 bases, with 15 bases lying between them. Per germline, CDR1 DFQATT and CDR2 SNEGSKA (reference sequence). This CDR3 is CSARPAGLNTEAFF. CDR3 nucleotide sequence: TGCAGTGCTCGTCCGGCAGGGCTAAACACTGAAGCTTTCTTT.

The table lists this clonotype with many counts. As DNA, the CDR3 is TGTGCCAGCAGTTTATGGGGACAGGGGGAGAACGAGCAGTACTTC. Encoded protein: CASSLWGQGENEQYF. The chain is built from TRBV12-3 or TRBV12-4 and TRBJ2-7, with 11 bases identical to TRBD1. This CDR3 is 15 amino acids long. V lost 2 bases and J lost 5; bases outside the gene matches: 5.